Shown below are 15 T cell receptor beta chains from a single sample sequenced in a study of blood T cell repertoires in COVID-19 (dated by TCRdb to about 2020). To prepare the library, the immunoSEQ multiplex PCR assay was applied. Drawn from immuneACCESS, this table holds only the in-frame rearrangements with V and J called that TCRdb kept. Clones are partly lost; checked studies trace under half to an unresolved V gene and leave the rest unexplained. The sample table records just over 300,000 clones; roughly 87% of these occur just once. Approximately 2.4% of the sample is in the top ten clones. Specimen: peripheral blood. These receptors originate from a man aged 18 to 35 with active or convalescent COVID-19.

The chain employs TRBV29-1 and TRBJ2-2; D unresolved. V lost 4 bases to trimming and J lost 4 bases, with 7 bases between them. CDR3 length equals 12 residues. Germline CDR1 SQVTM, CDR2 ANQGSEA. Here the CDR3 DNA reads TGCAGCGTTGTTAGTATCACCGGGGAGCTGTTTTTT. This gives the protein CSVVSITGELFF.

The chain is built from TRBV7-3 and TRBJ1-1, with 8 bases identical to TRBD1. Germline V gives CDR1 SGHTA, CDR2 FQGTGA. This CDR3 has 13 residues. J lost 4 bases, V lost 5 bases, and 3 bases had no gene match. The CDR3 region is CASSRTGSTEAFF. The CDR3 region has the DNA TGTGCCAGCAGCCGGACAGGGAGCACTGAAGCTTTCTTT.

The V call is TRBV6-5, the J call TRBJ2-7; TRBD2 agrees at 8 bases. The CDR3 runs 13 residues. With V trimmed by 8 bases and J by 1 base, 4 bases remained unmatched. Germline V gene lookup returns CDR1 MNHEY and CDR2 SVGAGI. CDR3 residues: CASQTSVSYEQYF. The CDR3, as DNA: TGTGCCAGCCAGACTAGCGTTTCCTACGAGCAGTACTTC.

The chain uses TRBV7-9 and TRBJ1-1; a weak D match, TRBD1 (6 bases). Germline CDR1 and CDR2: SEHNR and FQNEAQ (reference sequence). Deletions cut 6 bases from V and 0 bases from J, with 14 bases between. The CDR3 sequence is 15 residues long. Here the CDR3 reads CASRTGFWMNTEAFF. CDR3 coding DNA: TGTGCCAGCAGGACAGGTTTCTGGATGAACACTGAAGCTTTCTTT.

This sequence joins TRBV4-1 and TRBJ2-7, with 11 nucleotides matching TRBD2. Unmatched junction bases numbered 6, after V lost 4 bases and J lost 1 base. CDR1 is MGHRA, CDR2 YSYEKL, per germline. The CDR3 spans 16 residues. CDR3 protein: CASSRTSGSFSYEQYF. The CDR3 DNA is TGCGCCAGCAGCCGAACTAGCGGGAGTTTTTCCTACGAGCAGTACTTC.

The chain employs TRBV24-1 and TRBJ1-5; unclear D gene. Looked up from germline, CDR1 is KGHDR and CDR2 is SFDVKD. Trimming pared 0 bases from V and 0 bases from J, leaving 11 bases between. This CDR3 spans 17 amino acids. DNA of the CDR3: TGTGCCACCAGTGATTTGCAGACGGGGAGTAGCAATCAGCCCCAGCATTTT. It is translated as CATSDLQTGSSNQPQHF.

This rearrangement joins TRBV19 to TRBJ1-3; D is unclear. The CDR3 runs 15 residues. The V gene's germline CDR1 is LNHDA and CDR2 SQIVND (reference sequence). Trimming cost V 5 bases and J 0 bases, with 11 bases left between them. The CDR3 sequence: CASSRYGASGNTIYF. CDR3 coding DNA: TGTGCCAGTAGTCGGTACGGAGCCTCTGGAAACACCATATATTTT.

This chain joins TRBV5-4 and TRBJ2-7; weak D call: TRBD1 (5 bases). The V gene's germline CDR1 is SGHNT and CDR2 YYREEE (reference sequence). Trimming shortened V by 4 bases and J by 1 base, and 9 bases separated the two germline ends. The CDR3 consists of 13 residues. The CDR3 DNA sequence: TGTGCCAGCAGCGGGGCGGAGTCCTACGAGCAGTACTTC. It codes for CASSGAESYEQYF.

The chain joins TRBV9 to TRBJ1-1, with 9 bases identical to TRBD1. CDR1 and CDR2 (germline): SGDLS, YYNGEE. V shed 4 bases, J shed 6 bases, and the junction held 7 bases outside the gene matches. The CDR3 has 14 amino acids. The CDR3 loop is CASSLGTGLAEAFF. CDR3 bases: TGTGCCAGCAGCTTAGGGACAGGGTTGGCTGAAGCTTTCTTT.

The gene calls are TRBV24-1 and TRBJ2-2; 8 bases line up with TRBD1. The CDR3 loop spans 15 amino acids. CDR1 and CDR2 from the germline V gene are KGHDR and SFDVKD. V lost 10 bases to trimming and J lost 0 bases; unmatched junction nucleotides: 6. CDR3 sequence (DNA): TGTGCCACTGGCGCAGGGGGCGCGAACACCGGGGAGCTGTTTTTT. It codes for CATGAGGANTGELFF.

The genes are TRBV7-2 and TRBJ2-5; TRBD1 agrees at 7 bases. V gave up 4 bases and J gave up 7 bases; unmatched junction bases: 9. The CDR3 spans 14 residues. Germline CDR1 is SGHTA and CDR2 is FQGNSA. The CDR3 spells CASSSTGVRRTQYF. In DNA form, the CDR3 reads TGTGCCAGCAGCTCCACAGGGGTCCGGCGGACCCAGTACTTC.

The chain links TRBV2 to TRBJ2-7; TRBD1 aligns across 8 bases. From germline, CDR1 is SNHLY and CDR2 FYNNEI. The CDR3 is made up of 14 amino acids. The junction had 6 bases not matched to a gene; V was cut back by 6 bases and J by 2 bases. CDR3 DNA sequence: TGTGCCAGCAGGAAGGACAGGGACCCCTACGAGCAGTACTTC. It codes for CASRKDRDPYEQYF.

The V call is TRBV19, the J call TRBJ1-1; possibly TRBD1 for D (5 bases). Germline V gives CDR1 LNHDA, CDR2 SQIVND (reference sequence). V was cut by 7 bases and J by 5 bases, with 14 bases left in between. The CDR3 runs 13 residues. Here the CDR3 DNA reads TGTGCCAGTAAAGTGTTCGGGGGAACTGAAGCTTTCTTT. It is translated as CASKVFGGTEAFF.

Only one count was recorded for this clone. V is TRBV18 and J is TRBJ2-2, with D uncertain. The germline V gene encodes CDR1 KGHSH and CDR2 LQKENI. Trimming cost V 1 base and J 1 base, with 13 bases left between them. The CDR3 has 17 amino acids. The CDR3 is CASSPLFGALNTGELFF. In DNA, the CDR3 is TGTGCCAGCTCACCACTCTTCGGAGCTTTGAACACCGGGGAGCTGTTTTTT.

This chain uses TRBV28 with TRBJ2-6, with D perhaps TRBD2 (6 bases). Germline CDR1 is MDHEN and CDR2 is SYDVKM. The CDR3 length is 17 residues. With 5 bases removed from V and 4 bases from J, the gap between germline ends came to 18 bases. The CDR3 DNA is TGTGCCAGCAGTGCGCCCACTGGGGGGAGCGGGGCCAACGTCCTGACTTTC. Protein: CASSAPTGGSGANVLTF.